The rows below give T cell receptor beta chains drawn from one sample of a study of cytomegalovirus exposure and HLA in healthy donors. Generated by immunoSEQ multiplex PCR, the TCRdb table keeps only in-frame clones and is missing some. The table lists over 200,000 clones, 82% of them singletons, with 5% to 6% in the top ten. Sequencing used PBMCs. The receptors shown here come from a woman between 40 and 55 years old in good health and CMV-seropositive. Each CDR3 is given with its conserved first and last residue. Each record gives: clone size, CDR3 length, V gene, CDR3 protein. The size of a clone is reported for some rows only, either as once, few or many, or as a class for expanded clones.

clone size: NA; CDR3 length: 16; V gene: TRBV19; CDR3 protein: CASSKGTGTSATEAFF
clone size: NA; CDR3 length: 16; V gene: TRBV9; CDR3 protein: CASSVASGSGTGELFF
clone size: NA; CDR3 length: 14; V gene: TRBV5-1; CDR3 protein: CASRPGQALETQYF
clone size: NA; CDR3 length: 13; V gene: TRBV29-1; CDR3 protein: CSVGTGPQETQYF
clone size: NA; CDR3 length: 11; V gene: TRBV11-2; CDR3 protein: CASSFSYEQYF
clone size: few; CDR3 length: 12; V gene: TRBV5-6; CDR3 protein: CASSLGQHGDTF
clone size: NA; CDR3 length: 13; V gene: TRBV6-6; CDR3 protein: CASSYPGTDTQYF
clone size: once; CDR3 length: 15; V gene: TRBV7-2; CDR3 protein: CASSLGAGGSTEAFF
clone size: NA; CDR3 length: 14; V gene: TRBV10-3; CDR3 protein: CAISESTSQETQYF
clone size: NA; CDR3 length: 14; V gene: TRBV28; CDR3 protein: CASSQTGLVYEQYF
clone size: NA; CDR3 length: 13; V gene: TRBV30; CDR3 protein: CAWSVGGAQPQHF
clone size: NA; CDR3 length: 14; V gene: TRBV6-4; CDR3 protein: CASSDSSTGVGYTF
clone size: NA; CDR3 length: 13; V gene: TRBV19; CDR3 protein: CAAGFGGGDEQFF
clone size: few; CDR3 length: 14; V gene: TRBV18; CDR3 protein: CASSPGLAGDTQYF
clone size: NA; CDR3 length: 13; V gene: TRBV4-3; CDR3 protein: CASSGSTYYGYTF
clone size: NA; CDR3 length: 16; V gene: TRBV6-5; CDR3 protein: CASSFLRVNMNTEAFF
clone size: few; CDR3 length: 13; V gene: TRBV2; CDR3 protein: CASSAGLDGTQYF
clone size: NA; CDR3 length: 12; V gene: TRBV11-2; CDR3 protein: CASSSTGYEQYF
clone size: NA; CDR3 length: 17; V gene: TRBV30; CDR3 protein: CAWSALAGRTFGNEQYF
clone size: few; CDR3 length: 14; V gene: TRBV19; CDR3 protein: CASSSGGASYEQYF
clone size: NA; CDR3 length: 15; V gene: TRBV7-8; CDR3 protein: CASSLAETSGNEQFF
clone size: once; CDR3 length: 16; V gene: TRBV13; CDR3 protein: CASSLSRQGSNQPQHF
clone size: NA; CDR3 length: 14; V gene: TRBV10-1; CDR3 protein: CALDKCLQNTEAFF
clone size: NA; CDR3 length: 14; V gene: TRBV25-1; CDR3 protein: CASSEEAGTHTIYF
clone size: few; CDR3 length: 16; V gene: TRBV6-1; CDR3 protein: CASSEAWVAGWEKLFF